Presented here are 20 T cell receptor beta chains from one specimen sequenced in a study of T cell responses to AZD1222 COVID-19 vaccine. Assay: immunoSEQ multiplex PCR; the TCRdb copy retains only in-frame clones and omits some. The sample consists of about 120,000 clones, 70% to 90% of them appearing once. The source material was peripheral blood, sampled 28 days after the second AZD1222 dose. These receptor sequences come from an adult who received the AZD1222 COVID-19 vaccine.

This CDR3 reads CASSNGLAGDDTQYF. CDR3 sequence (DNA): TGCGCCAGCAGCAATGGACTAGCGGGGGACGATACGCAGTATTTT. This chain links TRBV4-3 with TRBJ2-3, with 13 bases that match TRBD2. The CDR3 runs to 15 residues. Germline assignment: CDR1 LGHNA and CDR2 YSLEER. V lost 5 bases, J lost 6 bases, and 5 bases stayed unmatched.

This chain joins TRBV5-4 and TRBJ2-3; 9 nucleotides line up with TRBD2. Germline-derived CDR1 and CDR2 are SGHNT and YYREEE (reference sequence). The J segment lost 3 bases and the V segment lost 4 bases, leaving 9 bases of the junction unmatched. CDR3 length equals 16 residues. The CDR3 here is CASSPGGLAGTDTQYF. The DNA for the CDR3 is TGTGCCAGCAGCCCCGGAGGGCTAGCGGGGACAGATACGCAGTATTTT.

The gene calls are TRBV5-1 and TRBJ2-7; no firm D call. Deletions cut 1 base from V and 2 bases from J, with 10 bases between. The CDR3 totals 14 residues. Per the germline V gene, CDR1 is SGHRS and CDR2 is YFSETQ. CDR3 bases: TGCGCCAGCAGCTTGTTTCGTGAAACCTACGAGCAGTACTTC. Translation: CASSLFRETYEQYF.

This sequence joins TRBV28 and TRBJ1-1, with no clear D. Trimming removed 8 bases from V and 1 base from J, with 5 bases in between. In germline, CDR1 is MDHEN, CDR2 SYDVKM. The CDR3 totals 11 residues. The CDR3 nucleotides read TGTGCCAGCGAGGGGAACACTGAAGCTTTCTTT. Encoded protein: CASEGNTEAFF.

This clone showed up just once. The chain recombines TRBV18 with TRBJ1-2; no clear D gene. V was clipped by 5 bases and J by 6 bases, with 13 bases between them. This CDR3 is built from 13 residues. Germline-derived CDR1 and CDR2 are KGHSH and LQKENI. The CDR3 region has the DNA TGTGCCAGCTCATTAGACGGCGGGGATGGCTACACCTTC. This codes for CASSLDGGDGYTF. Full variable domain (remainder filled in from reference TRBV18 and TRBJ1-2): NAGVMQNPRHLVRRRGQEARLRCSPMKGHSHVYWYRQLPEEGLKFMVYLQKENIIDESGMPKERFSAEFPKEGPSILRIQQVVRGDSAAYFCASSLDGGDGYTFGSGTRLTVV.

This chain uses TRBV4-3 with TRBJ2-3; possibly TRBD1 or TRBD2 for D (6 bases each). Germline CDR1 reads LGHNA; CDR2 reads YSLEER. The CDR3 has 15 residues. Trimming took off 4 bases at V and 3 bases at J, with 14 bases between the two ends. Here the CDR3 DNA reads TGCGCCAGCAGCCTTGGAGGGGGGCCTACAGATACGCAGTATTTT. Protein: CASSLGGGPTDTQYF.

The chain links TRBV19 to TRBJ1-4; 9 bases map to TRBD1. Germline V gene data show CDR1 as LNHDA and CDR2 as SQIVND (reference sequence). The CDR3 covers 18 residues. The V gene end was trimmed by 5 bases and the J gene end by 1 base; junction bases not matched to a gene: 11. CDR3 coding DNA: TGTGCCAGTAGTGTTGATCCCGGACAGGGGATAACTAATGAAAAACTGTTTTTT. Encoded protein: CASSVDPGQGITNEKLFF.

The chain uses TRBV19 and TRBJ1-1; D remains unclear. CDR3 length: 15 amino acids. V lost 4 bases and J lost 0, with 12 bases in between. Germline V gives CDR1 LNHDA, CDR2 SQIVND (reference sequence). In DNA, the CDR3 is TGTGCCAGTAGTAAACGCAGATCCGTGAACACTGAAGCTTTCTTT. This gives the protein CASSKRRSVNTEAFF.

The chain has TRBV28 and TRBJ1-1; no reliable D call. Trimming shortened V by 5 bases and J by 11 bases, and 15 bases separated the two germline ends. This CDR3 spans 12 amino acids. Germline values: CDR1 MDHEN, CDR2 SYDVKM. CDR3 loop: CASSPRAVNAFF. CDR3 DNA: TGTGCCAGCAGTCCCCGGGCGGTGAACGCTTTCTTT.

The chain recombines TRBV9 with TRBJ2-7, with D hard to call. CDR1 is SGDLS, CDR2 YYNGEE, per germline. The germline V and J ends were trimmed by 0 bases and 5 bases, with 12 bases remaining between them. This CDR3 is built from 14 residues. The CDR3 bases are TGTGCCAGCAGCGTAGCTGAAGACCCCAACGAGCAGTACTTC. Its protein is CASSVAEDPNEQYF.

In its sample, this clone was seen a few times. The CDR3 DNA sequence: TGTGCCACCAGCAGAGGGACAGGGGGCGCAGATACGCAGTATTTT. Protein product: CATSRGTGGADTQYF. The chain links TRBV15 to TRBJ2-3; 11 bases agree with TRBD1. CDR1 is LNHNV, CDR2 YYDKDF, per germline (reference sequence). V was pared by 1 base and J by 4 bases, with 1 base of the junction left unmatched. This CDR3 is 15 amino acids long.

This sequence joins TRBV14 and TRBJ1-2, with TRBD1 matching over 8 bases. V gave up 0 bases and J gave up 3 bases; unmatched junction bases: 0. The CDR3 consists of 14 residues. Germline V gene sequence: CDR1 SGHDN, CDR2 FVKESK. The CDR3 loop is CASSQEQGDYGYTF. As DNA, the CDR3 is TGTGCCAGCAGCCAAGAACAGGGGGACTATGGCTACACCTTC. Full variable domain (remainder filled in from reference TRBV14 and TRBJ1-2): EAGVTQFPSHSVIEKGQTVTLRCDPISGHDNLYWYRRVMGKEIKFLLHFVKESKQDESGMPNNRFLAERTGGTYSTLKVQPAELEDSGVYFCASSQEQGDYGYTFGSGTRLTVV.

The chain is built from TRBV7-8 and TRBJ2-5; 11 bases map to TRBD2. CDR1 is SGHVS, CDR2 FQNEAQ, per germline. After removal of 5 bases from V and 0 bases from J, the junction contained 5 bases not matched to a gene. This CDR3 is built from 16 residues. CDR3 nucleotide sequence: TGTGCCAGCAGCCCGACTAGCGGGACGTACCAAGAGACCCAGTACTTC. It encodes CASSPTSGTYQETQYF.

Remarks on this clone: This specimen includes other DNA sequences encoding the same CDR3. J is TRBJ1-1 and V is TRBV5-8; D remains ambiguous. The germline V and J ends were trimmed by 2 bases and 4 bases, with 9 bases remaining between them. Germline V gene lookup returns CDR1 SGHTS and CDR2 YDEGEE. The CDR3 contains 13 residues. The CDR3 sequence: CASSFRGGTEAFF. The DNA for the CDR3 is TGTGCCAGCAGCTTTCGAGGTGGCACTGAAGCTTTCTTT.

The chain is built from TRBV13 and TRBJ2-5; TRBD1 or TRBD2 may be the D gene (6 bases each). The CDR3 has 13 amino acids. The V and J ends lost 2 bases and 5 bases respectively, with 9 bases between them. Germline V gene data show CDR1 as PRHDT and CDR2 as FYEKMQ (reference sequence). CDR3 loop: CASSLQGRETQYF. For the CDR3, the DNA is TGTGCCAGCAGCTTACAGGGGAGGGAGACCCAGTACTTC.

CDR3 protein: CASSEYGTGDGNTIYF. The CDR3, as DNA: TGTGCCAGCAGTGAATACGGGACAGGGGACGGAAACACCATATATTTT. J is TRBJ1-3 and V is TRBV25-1; 10 bases fit TRBD1. This CDR3 contains 16 residues. The V gene's germline CDR1 is MGHDK and CDR2 SYGVNS. V lost 0 bases to trimming and J lost 4 bases; unmatched junction nucleotides: 3.

This clone was seen more than once but under ten times. The V and J genes are TRBV7-2 and TRBJ2-3; 10 bases are shared with TRBD2. Trimming took 5 bases from V and 7 from J; bases not matched to a gene: 9. Germline-derived CDR1 and CDR2 are SGHTA and FQGNSA. The CDR3 sequence is 15 residues long. The DNA of the CDR3 is TGTGCCAGCAGCCCTCTAGCGGGGGTGAGAAATACGCAGTATTTT. Translated, it gives CASSPLAGVRNTQYF.

This chain connects TRBV27 to TRBJ1-4; D is unclear. In germline, CDR1 is MNHEY, CDR2 SMNVEV (reference sequence). The V end was cut by 6 bases, the J end by 7 bases, with 18 bases between. The CDR3 extends over 15 amino acids. The CDR3 DNA sequence: TGTGCCAGCAGGGCCGGCAGGCGGTTAATTGAAAAACTGTTTTTT. It is translated as CASRAGRRLIEKLFF. Full variable domain (outside the CDR3, taken from reference TRBV27 and TRBJ1-4): EAQVTQNPRYLITVTGKKLTVTCSQNMNHEYMSWYRQDPGLGLRQIYYSMNVEVTDKGDVPEGYKVSRKEKRNFPLILESPSPNQTSLYFCASRAGRRLIEKLFFGSGTQLSVL.

The rearrangement joins TRBV12-3 or TRBV12-4 to TRBJ2-3, with D maybe TRBD2 (6 bases). The CDR3 runs to 13 residues. Trimming pared 3 bases from V and 8 bases from J, leaving 12 bases between. This CDR3 reads CASSLVLGGTQYF. CDR3 nucleotides: TGTGCCAGCAGTTTGGTTCTGGGGGGTACGCAGTATTTT.

The rearrangement uses TRBV6-5 and TRBJ1-2; perhaps TRBD1 as D (5 bases). Germline V gene sequence: CDR1 MNHEY, CDR2 SVGAGI. V was cut by 6 bases and J by 4 bases, with 15 bases left in between. The CDR3 length is 14 residues. The CDR3 loop reads CASRDAGKSYGYTF. DNA for the CDR3: TGTGCCAGCAGAGACGCAGGGAAGTCCTATGGCTACACCTTC.